This TCR beta chain comes out of a study of T cell responses to AZD1222 COVID-19 vaccine. Germline-derived CDR1 and CDR2 are SEHNR and FQNEAQ (reference sequence). The V end was cut by 4 bases, the J end by 0 bases, with 6 bases between. The length of the CDR3 is 13 residues. This clone was counted between two and nine times. The antigen is unknown. Clones were sequenced by immunoSEQ multiplex PCR, and TCRdb holds only the in-frame ones, with some missing. The table shows tens of thousands of clones, with 80% to 85% occurring only once. The study's findings and limits: The breadth and depth of Spike-specific TCRs increased once two AZD1222 doses had been given. It was only after the peak T cell response that any repertoires were sampled. Seropositivity was recorded at baseline in only 6 or 7 AZD1222 recipients.

The specimen was peripheral blood, collected 28 days after the second AZD1222 dose. The rearrangement uses TRBV7-9 and TRBJ1-1, with unresolved D. The clonotype was recovered from an adult who received the AZD1222 COVID-19 vaccine. This CDR3 reads CASSSRLNTEAFF. The CDR3 DNA reads TGTGCCAGCAGCTCGAGGTTGAACACTGAAGCTTTCTTT.